Shown below are 30 T cell receptor beta chains from a single sample sequenced in a study of blood T cells in healthy people across ages (dated by TCRdb to 2013 to 2016). The protocol used for the library was 5' RACE. Sequencing took place on an Illumina HiSeq 2500. The second PCR ran for about 6 to 11 cycles and used a J-beta primer mix along with a sample-barcoded 5' primer. TCRdb reran the public reads through fastp at Q25 and MiXCR, keeping productive beta chains. Rows with a matching CDR3 protein are joined into one entry that keeps the most common DNA and genes. The table for this sample lists 450,000 to 650,000 distinct CDR3 sequences; around 24% of them were counted only once. The ten largest make up around 10% of the sample. This sample also belongs to another study, concerning T cells of mothers and their children.

The sample consisted of blood. Every receptor here comes from a boy aged 10-17 years in good health.

V gene TRBV7-8 combines with J gene TRBJ1-5, with a tentative D call TRBD1 (5 bases). CDR3 size: 15 residues. With 6 bases removed from V and 2 bases from J, the gap between germline ends came to 14 bases. Germline V gene lookup returns CDR1 SGHVS and CDR2 FQNEAQ. The CDR3 DNA is TGTGCCAGCAGTGATAGAGTGGGGGGCAATCAGCCCCAGCATTTT. Protein: CASSDRVGGNQPQHF.

The table lists this clonotype with a few counts. The rearrangement uses TRBV9 and TRBJ2-3; the match to TRBD1 covers 11 bases. With V trimmed by 2 bases and J by 4 bases, 3 bases remained unmatched. Germline assignment: CDR1 SGDLS and CDR2 YYNGEE. The CDR3 is made up of 15 amino acids. In nucleotides, the CDR3 is TGTGCCAGCAGCGTCGGGACAGGGGGGCCAGATACGCAGTATTTT. It codes for CASSVGTGGPDTQYF.

The V gene is TRBV25-1, the J gene TRBJ2-7; a weak D match, TRBD1 (6 bases). Trimming cost V 0 bases and J 3 bases, with 12 bases left between them. CDR1 is MGHDK and CDR2 is SYGVNS in the germline V gene. This CDR3 region has 15 residues. The CDR3 DNA reads as TGTGCCAGCAGTGAATATAAAGGGGGTAACTACGAGCAGTACTTC. It encodes CASSEYKGGNYEQYF.

This clonotype was counted a few times. This chain connects TRBV7-9 to TRBJ1-5; no definite D call. Trimming stripped 3 bases from V and 10 bases from J, with 16 bases between. CDR1 is SEHNR and CDR2 is FQNEAQ in the germline V gene (reference sequence). This CDR3 spans 14 amino acids. CDR3 protein: CASSLYGDPVPQHF. In DNA form, the CDR3 reads TGTGCCAGCAGCTTGTACGGAGACCCAGTTCCCCAGCATTTT.

The CDR3 DNA reads TGTGCCAGCAGTGAATGGCACAGGGGGCGGCCAGAGACCCAGTACTTC. It translates to CASSEWHRGRPETQYF. V is TRBV25-1 and J is TRBJ2-5; TRBD1 agrees at 9 bases. V was clipped by 1 base and J by 4 bases; unmatched bases: 7. The germline gives CDR1 MGHDK, CDR2 SYGVNS. The CDR3 consists of 16 residues.

The chain is built from TRBV7-2 and TRBJ2-7, with TRBD1 as a possible D gene (7 bases). This CDR3 is 15 amino acids long. Looked up from germline, CDR1 is SGHTA and CDR2 is FQGNSA. Trimming cost V 1 base and J 12 bases, with 22 bases left between them. The CDR3 coding sequence is TGTGCCAGCAGCTTAGTAATATCACAACGGGGGACAGCGTACTTC. It encodes CASSLVISQRGTAYF.

This clonotype was detected ten times or more. The chain employs TRBV11-2 and TRBJ2-3; D may be TRBD1 or TRBD2 (5 bases each). The ends were cut back, 1 base at V and 2 bases at J, with 13 bases in the middle. The CDR3 loop spans 16 amino acids. Looked up from germline, CDR1 is SGHAT and CDR2 is FQNNGV. The CDR3 spells CASSLGPGRTTDTQYF. DNA for the CDR3: TGTGCCAGCAGCTTAGGGCCGGGACGCACCACAGATACGCAGTATTTT. Based on the CDR3 plus reference TRBV11-2 and TRBJ2-3, the full variable domain is EAGVAQSPRYKIIEKRQSVAFWCNPISGHATLYWYQQILGQGPKLLIQFQNNGVVDDSQLPKDRFSAERLKGVDSTLKIQPAKLEDSAVYLCASSLGPGRTTDTQYFGPGTRLTVL.

This clonotype was detected once. The chain combines TRBV7-3 with TRBJ2-5; 12 bases agree with TRBD2. There are 15 residues in the CDR3. Per the germline V gene, CDR1 is SGHTA and CDR2 is FQGTGA. After removal of 3 bases from V and 5 bases from J, the junction contained 4 bases not matched to a gene. Here the CDR3 reads CASSFLAGGLETQYF. The DNA for the CDR3 is TGTGCCAGCAGCTTCCTAGCGGGGGGGCTGGAGACCCAGTACTTC.

This clonotype was seen just once. The V and J genes are TRBV7-2 and TRBJ1-1; TRBD1 might be the D (5 bases). Between the trimmed V and J ends, which lost 1 base and 2 bases, there was a span of 11 bases. The CDR3 contains 15 residues. The V gene's germline CDR1 is SGHTA and CDR2 FQGNSA. The DNA for the CDR3 is TGTGCCAGCAGCTTAGTGGGGGAGATAAACACTGAAGCTTTCTTT. Translation: CASSLVGEINTEAFF.

The table lists this clonotype with a few counts. This chain joins TRBV20-1 and TRBJ2-7; the match to TRBD1 covers 7 bases. Losses at the gene ends were 0 bases for V and 6 bases for J; bases not matched to a gene: 8. Germline lookup yields CDR1 DFQATT and CDR2 SNEGSKA (reference sequence). The CDR3 extends over 14 amino acids. In DNA form, the CDR3 reads TGCAGTGCTAGAGAGACAGGGTTGGGCCCCGAGCAGTACTTC. Encoded protein: CSARETGLGPEQYF.

This clonotype was counted only a few times. The junction differs from germline at one of its ends, possibly a read error. The chain carries TRBV27 and TRBJ2-5; TRBD2 might be the D (7 bases). The CDR3 extends over 13 amino acids. CDR1 and CDR2 (germline): MNHEY, SMNVEV (reference sequence). The CDR3 nucleotides are TGTGCCAGCAGTTTATCGGGGGGGCCGTGGTTGCACTTC. Translation: CASSLSGGPWLHF.

The rearrangement links TRBV10-3 to TRBJ2-3, with D hard to call. The CDR3 totals 13 residues. Germline CDR1 and CDR2: ENHRY and SYGVKD. The V end was cut by 6 bases, the J end by 3 bases, with 10 bases between. CDR3 in amino acids: CAISPSATDTQYF. CDR3 nucleotide sequence: TGTGCCATCAGCCCTTCGGCGACAGATACGCAGTATTTT.

This clonotype showed up just a few times. J is TRBJ1-2 and V is TRBV27; tentative D call: TRBD1 (5 bases). V dropped 2 bases and J dropped 8 bases, with 15 bases sitting between them. This CDR3 comprises 14 residues. Germline V gene lookup returns CDR1 MNHEY and CDR2 SMNVEV (reference sequence). The CDR3 nucleotides read TGTGCCAGCAGTTTACGCGGGGGGACTGACGGCTACACCTTC. It yields the protein CASSLRGGTDGYTF.

The V gene is TRBV12-3 or TRBV12-4, the J gene TRBJ2-3; D might be TRBD2 (6 bases). Between the trimmed V and J ends, which lost 8 bases and 7 bases, there was a span of 19 bases. The CDR3 sequence is 14 residues long. CDR3 DNA: TGTGCCAGCGCCTTCGAAGGAGGGCCGAATACGCAGTATTTT. This encodes CASAFEGGPNTQYF.

V is TRBV12-3 or TRBV12-4 and J is TRBJ2-1; D is unresolved. This CDR3 is 12 amino acids long. Trimming took 3 bases from V and 8 from J, leaving 8 bases between them. The CDR3 here is CASSFPRDEQFF. CDR3 coding DNA: TGTGCCAGCAGTTTTCCCCGAGATGAGCAGTTCTTC.

In regard to this clonotype: The junction departs from the called germline gene at one end, perhaps through a read error. V gene TRBV4-2 combines with J gene TRBJ1-4, with D maybe TRBD1 (5 bases). This CDR3 region has 16 residues. The germline gives CDR1 LGHNA, CDR2 YNFKEQ. The CDR3 loop reads CASSQDGGVTNENLFF. The CDR3 coding sequence is TGTGCCAGCAGCCAAGATGGGGGGGTGACTAATGAAAATCTGTTTTTT.

The rearrangement uses TRBV21-1 and TRBJ2-5; the D call of TRBD2 is as the table states it, not checked on the DNA. TRBV21-1 is marked as a pseudogene. The CDR3 length is 16 residues. CDR3 DNA: TGTGCCAGCAGCAAGGGGACTAGCGAGTACCAAGAGACCCAGTACTTC. Translation: CASSKGTSEYQETQYF.

On this clonotype: A junction boundary mismatches the germline segment, possibly from a read error. The chain recombines TRBV5-1 with TRBJ2-1; a possible D gene is TRBD2 (6 bases). The CDR3 spans 20 residues. Germline values: CDR1 SGHRS, CDR2 YFSETQ. CDR3 protein: CASSSPLSGLRLAQYNEQLF. The CDR3 bases are TGCGCCAGCAGCTCTCCGCTCTCAGGGCTGCGGCTAGCGCAGTACAATGAGCAGCTCTTC. The whole variable domain, remainder taken from reference TRBV5-1 and TRBJ2-1, is KAGVTQTPRYLIKTRGQQVTLSCSPISGHRSVSWYQQTPGQGLQFLFEYFSETQRNKGNFPGRFSGRQFSNSRSEMNVSTLELGDSALYLCASSSPLSGLRLAQYNEQLFGPGTRLTVL.

V usage is TRBV7-2 and J usage is TRBJ2-5, with D uncertain. The J call may be wrong; the DNA end is better matched by TRBJ2-7. CDR3 size: 11 residues. Germline CDR1 and CDR2: SGHTA and FQGNSA. The CDR3 nucleotides are TGTGCCAGCAGCCCCTGGGACGAGCAGTACTTC. Its protein is CASSPWDEQYF.

V is TRBV4-1 and J is TRBJ2-3; 9 bases line up with TRBD2. Per the germline V gene, CDR1 is MGHRA and CDR2 is YSYEKL. V shed 2 bases and J 1 base; nucleotides not matched to a gene: 16. The CDR3 runs to 20 residues. Here the CDR3 reads CASSQTRGASGGTRTDTQYF. DNA of the CDR3: TGCGCCAGCAGCCAAACCCGAGGAGCCAGCGGGGGGACCCGCACAGATACGCAGTATTTT.

There are a few counts of this clonotype. This chain joins TRBV5-5 and TRBJ2-5, with a possible D match to TRBD1 (6 bases). The V end was cut by 4 bases, the J end by 5 bases, with 18 bases between. The germline V gene has CDR1 SGHKS and CDR2 YYEKEE (reference sequence). This CDR3 spans 15 amino acids. DNA for the CDR3: TGTGCCAGCAGCCGACGCTTACAGGGCCCGGAGACCCAGTACTTC. Protein: CASSRRLQGPETQYF.

The chain joins TRBV12-2 to TRBJ1-1; the table's D call, TRBD1, was not checked against the DNA. TRBV12-2 is classified as a pseudogene. This CDR3 contains 15 residues. The DNA for the CDR3 is TGTGCAAGTCGCCTAAAGACAGGGATGAACACTGAAGCTTTCTTT. This gives the protein CASRLKTGMNTEAFF.

This clonotype is a singleton in its sample. The chain carries TRBV18 and TRBJ2-1; TRBD1 matches at 7 bases. CDR1 is KGHSH and CDR2 is LQKENI in the germline V gene. The CDR3 runs to 19 residues. With 1 base clipped from V and 4 bases from J, the junction kept 16 bases outside the gene matches. The CDR3 DNA reads TGTGCCAGCTCACCACGGGCTTTAGGGGGCGGCGAGACATACAATGAGCAGTTCTTC. Translated, it gives CASSPRALGGGETYNEQFF.

The chain employs TRBV29-1 and TRBJ2-5, with D perhaps being TRBD1 or TRBD2 (6 bases each). This CDR3 spans 13 amino acids. The germline V gene has CDR1 SQVTM and CDR2 ANQGSEA. V was trimmed by 7 bases and J by 4 bases, leaving 16 bases between them. The CDR3 reads CSASPGAGETQYF. The CDR3 bases are TGCAGCGCATCGCCGGGGGCGGGAGAGACCCAGTACTTC.

The table lists this clonotype with a few counts. This chain uses TRBV7-9 with TRBJ2-7; D could derive from TRBD1 or TRBD2 (6 bases each). Germline-derived CDR1 and CDR2 are SEHNR and FQNEAQ (reference sequence). The CDR3 extends over 16 amino acids. CDR3 DNA: TGTGCTACAGTTGAGGGGGGCCCTTCGGGTTCCTACGAGCAGTACTTC. It encodes CATVEGGPSGSYEQYF.

V is TRBV4-3 and J is TRBJ2-1; TRBD2 agrees at 12 bases. The CDR3 consists of 15 residues. With 1 base clipped from V and 7 bases from J, the junction kept 2 bases outside the gene matches. From germline, CDR1 is LGHNA and CDR2 YSLEER. CDR3 DNA: TGCGCCAGCAGCCAAGGACTAGCGGGAGAAAATGAGCAGTTCTTC. It codes for CASSQGLAGENEQFF.

This clonotype has more than one count but fewer than ten. The chain combines TRBV7-2 with TRBJ1-1; the D is unclear. The V and J ends lost 5 bases and 5 bases respectively, with 6 bases between them. The CDR3 has 11 amino acids. The germline gives CDR1 SGHTA, CDR2 FQGNSA. CDR3 residues: CASSPWTEAFF. As DNA, the CDR3 is TGTGCCAGCAGCCCCTGGACTGAAGCTTTCTTT.

This clonotype came up a few times. The chain recombines TRBV20-1 with TRBJ2-5; 12 bases align to TRBD2. The J call may be mistaken, given a closer DNA end match to TRBJ2-1. This CDR3 spans 15 amino acids. Germline loops: CDR1 DFQATT, CDR2 SNEGSKA (reference sequence). The CDR3 here is CSARKHGLAGHEQFF. The CDR3 DNA reads as TGCAGTGCTAGAAAGCACGGACTAGCGGGACATGAGCAGTTCTTC.

The CDR3 spells CASSQDGGGRRSGANVLTF. The CDR3 nucleotides are TGTGCCAGCAGCCAAGATGGAGGGGGGCGACGCTCTGGGGCCAACGTCCTGACTTTC. This chain links TRBV4-2 with TRBJ2-6; the D gene could be TRBD1 or TRBD2 (6 bases each). Germline V gene lookup returns CDR1 LGHNA and CDR2 YNFKEQ. The CDR3 is 19 residues long. V lost 0 bases to trimming and J lost 0 bases, with 15 bases between them.

This rearrangement joins TRBV29-1 to TRBJ2-7, with 7 bases aligning to TRBD2. V shed 0 bases, J shed 3 bases, and the junction held 5 bases outside the gene matches. Germline assignment: CDR1 SQVTM and CDR2 ANQGSEA. The CDR3 extends over 14 amino acids. The CDR3 spells CSVEEGGSGYEQYF. CDR3 DNA: TGCAGCGTTGAAGAGGGCGGGAGTGGCTACGAGCAGTACTTC.